Listed here are 27 T cell receptor beta chains from one sample, sequenced in a study of STAT3 mutations in large granular lymphocyte leukemia. Study findings and constraints: In T-cell large granular lymphocyte leukemia, about half of patients showed multiple immunodominant subclonotypes.

TCRdb's table, derived via immunoSEQ multiplex PCR, lists solely in-frame clones and lacks some. The data show 15,000 or so clones, approximately 91% seen once. These receptors' targets are unknown. The sample taken for sequencing was peripheral blood mononuclear cells. These receptor sequences come from a woman in her forties or fifties with T-cell large granular lymphocyte leukemia. Some clones in this sample may be carry-over from other donors' samples.

DNA for the CDR3: TGTGCCAGCAGCTCCGGCCCGGATGAAAAACTGTTTTTT. It encodes CASSSGPDEKLFF. The chain is built from TRBV7-3 and TRBJ1-4; D gene unclear. CDR1 is SGHTA, CDR2 FQGTGA, per germline. Trimming took off 4 bases at V and 6 bases at J, with 9 bases between the two ends. This CDR3 is 13 amino acids long.

The CDR3 nucleotides are TGTGCCAGTAGTATAGTGGCGGGAGCGGGCTACGAGCAGTACTTC. Its translation: CASSIVAGAGYEQYF. This chain joins TRBV19 and TRBJ2-7, with 7 bases identical to TRBD2. The CDR3 is made up of 15 amino acids. After removal of 1 base from V and 3 bases from J, the junction contained 6 bases not matched to a gene. Germline V gives CDR1 LNHDA, CDR2 SQIVND (reference sequence).

The rearrangement links TRBV19 to TRBJ2-1; TRBD2 agrees at 7 bases. V shed 4 bases, J shed 2 bases, and the junction held 11 bases outside the gene matches. The CDR3 consists of 17 residues. CDR1 is LNHDA and CDR2 is SQIVND in the germline V gene (reference sequence). In DNA, the CDR3 is TGTGCCAGTAGTACAAGACTGCTAGCGGCTACCTACAATGAGCAGTTCTTC. This translates into CASSTRLLAATYNEQFF.

The V and J genes are TRBV6-5 and TRBJ2-7, with 7 bases that match TRBD1. The CDR3 is 13 residues long. CDR1 is MNHEY and CDR2 is SVGAGI in the germline V gene. The trim removed 6 bases at V and 10 bases at J, leaving 12 bases unmatched. Here the CDR3 reads CASSRSGTDLQYF. CDR3 sequence (DNA): TGTGCCAGCAGCCGATCCGGGACAGATCTTCAGTACTTC.

CDR3 loop: CASGRSEAFF. In nucleotides, the CDR3 is TGTGCCAGCGGACGGTCTGAAGCTTTCTTT. The J gene is TRBJ1-1, the V gene TRBV7-9; D is uncertain. Germline V CDR1 and CDR2: SEHNR, FQNEAQ (reference sequence). V was cut by 8 bases and J by 6 bases, with 7 bases left in between. This CDR3 is built from 10 residues.

The chain carries TRBV5-1 and TRBJ2-2; 7 nucleotides agree with TRBD2. V shed 7 bases, J shed 2 bases, and the junction held 8 bases outside the gene matches. Per the germline V gene, CDR1 is SGHRS and CDR2 is YFSETQ. There are 15 residues in the CDR3. The CDR3 DNA reads as TGCGCCAGCTCCCAAGCGGGACTAAACACCGGGGAGCTGTTTTTT. This sequence encodes CASSQAGLNTGELFF.

The chain carries TRBV6-5 and TRBJ1-3, with D possibly matching TRBD1 (6 bases). Germline-derived CDR1 and CDR2 are MNHEY and SVGAGI. The CDR3 is made up of 16 amino acids. Trimming took 4 bases from V and 1 from J, leaving 14 bases between them. Written as DNA, the CDR3 is TGTGCCAGCAGTTTCTCAGGGGCTTTATCTGGAAACACCATATATTTT. This encodes CASSFSGALSGNTIYF.

This chain uses TRBV27 with TRBJ2-1; 7 bases agree with TRBD2. CDR1 is MNHEY and CDR2 is SMNVEV in the germline V gene (reference sequence). This CDR3 region has 15 residues. V gave up 7 bases and J gave up 6 bases; unmatched junction bases: 12. The CDR3 reads CASTPRAGVINEQFF. CDR3 bases: TGTGCCAGCACTCCACGGGCGGGGGTAATCAATGAGCAGTTCTTC.

The CDR3 reads CASKGANTGELFF. The CDR3 DNA sequence: TGCGCCAGCAAGGGGGCCAACACCGGGGAGCTGTTTTTT. The chain couples TRBV5-1 to TRBJ2-2; 7 bases align to TRBD1. From germline, CDR1 is SGHRS and CDR2 YFSETQ. After removal of 6 bases from V and 2 bases from J, the junction contained 1 base not matched to a gene. The length of the CDR3 is 13 residues.

V is TRBV5-6 and J is TRBJ1-5; 8 nucleotides agree with TRBD1. J gave up 3 bases and V 4 bases, and 6 bases lay outside the gene matches. The CDR3 is 15 amino acids. Looked up from germline, CDR1 is SGHDT and CDR2 is YYEEEE. The CDR3 is CASSPRQGINQPQHF. In nucleotides, the CDR3 is TGTGCCAGCAGCCCGAGACAGGGGATCAATCAGCCCCAGCATTTT.

The chain recombines TRBV28 with TRBJ1-5; a weak D match, TRBD1 (6 bases). V lost 8 bases, J lost 1 base, and 12 bases lay in between. The CDR3 is 14 amino acids. The germline V gene has CDR1 MDHEN and CDR2 SYDVKM. The DNA for the CDR3 is TGTGCCAGCTACCTAGGGACAAGCAATCAGCCCCAGCATTTT. It translates to CASYLGTSNQPQHF.

About this clone itself: Other DNA sequences from this sample encode an identical CDR3 as well. The gene calls are TRBV29-1 and TRBJ2-2; 14 bases are shared with TRBD2. Germline-derived CDR1 and CDR2 are SQVTM and ANQGSEA. The length of the CDR3 is 14 residues. The V and J ends lost 6 bases and 4 bases, in that order; junction bases with no gene match: 1. Written as DNA, the CDR3 is TGCAGCGTCGGACTAGCGGGAGGCACCGGGGAGCTGTTTTTT. Translating it yields CSVGLAGGTGELFF.

On this clone itself: Germline and junction disagree at one end, which may indicate a read error. V and J are TRBV7-9 and TRBJ2-1, with 8 positions matching TRBD1. The CDR3 contains 12 residues. Germline CDR1 reads SEHNR; CDR2 reads FQNEAQ (reference sequence). CDR3 loop: CASSLNRDRRVF. CDR3 sequence (DNA): TGTGCCAGCAGTTTAAACCGGGACAGGCGGGTCTTC. Supplemented by reference TRBV7-9 and TRBJ2-1, the full variable domain reads DTGVSQNPRHKITKRGQNVTFRCDPISEHNRLYWYRQTLGQGPEFLTYFQNEAQLEKSRLLSDRFSAERPKGSFSTLEIQRTEQGDSAMYLCASSLNRDRRVFGPGTRLTVL.

This clone was recorded once. V usage is TRBV4-1 and J usage is TRBJ2-7, with 13 bases identical to TRBD2. The V gene's germline CDR1 is MGHRA and CDR2 YSYEKL. This CDR3 region has 15 residues. With 3 bases clipped from V and 9 bases from J, the junction kept 8 bases outside the gene matches. The CDR3 protein is CASSQLTSGRAGQYF. The CDR3 coding sequence is TGCGCCAGCAGCCAGTTAACTAGCGGGAGGGCCGGGCAGTACTTC.

The V and J genes are TRBV29-1 and TRBJ1-5; D gene uncertain. V lost 6 bases to trimming and J lost 4 bases, with 16 bases between them. This CDR3 contains 14 residues. From germline, CDR1 is SQVTM and CDR2 ANQGSEA. The CDR3 sequence: CSVKDHYPNQPQHF. The DNA of the CDR3 is TGCAGCGTAAAGGACCACTACCCTAATCAGCCCCAGCATTTT.

This sequence joins TRBV4-1 and TRBJ1-2, with 7 bases matching TRBD1. The CDR3 loop spans 13 amino acids. The V gene end was trimmed by 5 bases and the J gene end by 0 bases; junction bases not matched to a gene: 0. Per germline, CDR1 MGHRA and CDR2 YSYEKL. CDR3 amino acids: CASSGTANYGYTF. The CDR3 bases are TGCGCCAGCAGCGGGACAGCTAACTATGGCTACACCTTC.

Only a few counts were recorded for this clone. The J gene is TRBJ2-7, the V gene TRBV7-2, with D perhaps matching TRBD2 (7 bases). The CDR3 loop spans 15 amino acids. V lost 8 bases and J lost 3, with 20 bases in between. CDR1 is SGHTA and CDR2 is FQGNSA in the germline V gene. CDR3: CASASTGGGGYEQYF. CDR3 sequence (DNA): TGTGCCAGCGCCTCTACTGGGGGGGGCGGCTACGAGCAGTACTTC.

V and J are TRBV14 and TRBJ1-5; 7 nucleotides line up with TRBD1. CDR1 and CDR2 (germline): SGHDN, FVKESK. This CDR3 has 15 amino acids. J gave up 2 bases and V 5 bases, and 6 bases lay outside the gene matches. The CDR3 is CASSLSGTGNQPQHF. CDR3 DNA: TGTGCCAGCAGCTTATCCGGGACAGGCAATCAGCCCCAGCATTTT. The full variable domain, completed using reference TRBV14 and TRBJ1-5, is EAGVTQFPSHSVIEKGQTVTLRCDPISGHDNLYWYRRVMGKEIKFLLHFVKESKQDESGMPNNRFLAERTGGTYSTLKVQPAELEDSGVYFCASSLSGTGNQPQHFGDGTRLSIL.

Written as DNA, the CDR3 is TGTGCCAGCAGGCCGGGGACTAGTACAGATACGCAGTATTTT. It translates to CASRPGTSTDTQYF. The chain is built from TRBV7-2 and TRBJ2-3, with 8 positions matching TRBD2. Per the germline V gene, CDR1 is SGHTA and CDR2 is FQGNSA. Trimming cost V 6 bases and J 3 bases; bases outside gene matches: 5. CDR3 length: 14 residues.

This chain joins TRBV9 and TRBJ1-4, with a weak D call TRBD1 (5 bases). CDR1 SGDLS and CDR2 YYNGEE come from the germline V gene. Trimming took 3 bases from V and 1 from J, leaving 10 bases between them. The CDR3 extends over 15 amino acids. CDR3 bases: TGTGCCAGCAGCGAGCGACAGCTAACTAATGAAAAACTGTTTTTT. It specifies CASSERQLTNEKLFF. Full variable domain (outside the CDR3, taken from reference TRBV9 and TRBJ1-4): DSGVTQTPKHLITATGQRVTLRCSPRSGDLSVYWYQQSLDQGLQFLIQYYNGEERAKGNILERFSAQQFPDLHSELNLSSLELGDSALYFCASSERQLTNEKLFFGSGTQLSVL.

The V call is TRBV27, the J call TRBJ2-1; 9 positions agree with TRBD1. Per the germline V gene, CDR1 is MNHEY and CDR2 is SMNVEV (reference sequence). Germline trimming cut 3 bases from V and 0 bases from J; bases unmatched to any gene: 6. The CDR3 has 17 residues. CDR3 protein: CASSFLGQGSSYNEQFF. The CDR3 DNA is TGTGCCAGCAGTTTTCTAGGACAGGGGAGCTCCTACAATGAGCAGTTCTTC.

The chain combines TRBV6-6 with TRBJ2-5, with 8 bases lining up with TRBD2. The V and J ends lost 6 bases and 5 bases, in that order; junction bases with no gene match: 11. The length of the CDR3 is 15 residues. Per the germline V gene, CDR1 is MNHNY and CDR2 is SVGAGI (reference sequence). The CDR3 DNA reads as TGTGCCAGCAGCTCCTCGGGAGGGTACGTGGAGACCCAGTACTTC. Translating gives CASSSSGGYVETQYF.

The chain couples TRBV4-3 to TRBJ1-3; TRBD1 agrees at 8 bases. The CDR3 extends over 18 amino acids. The V gene end was trimmed by 0 bases and the J gene end by 0 bases; junction bases not matched to a gene: 7. CDR1 LGHNA and CDR2 YSLEER come from the germline V gene. CDR3 protein: CASSQDRVTGGSGNTIYF. CDR3 nucleotide sequence: TGCGCCAGCAGCCAAGATCGGGTAACAGGGGGCTCTGGAAACACCATATATTTT.

The rearrangement joins TRBV7-2 to TRBJ1-2; 10 positions match TRBD1. Looked up from germline, CDR1 is SGHTA and CDR2 is FQGNSA. V dropped 5 bases and J dropped 3; count of bases not matched to a gene: 3. The CDR3 extends over 14 amino acids. The CDR3 reads CASSRTGGHYGYTF. Here the CDR3 DNA reads TGTGCCAGCAGCCGGACAGGGGGTCACTATGGCTACACCTTC.

The V and J genes are TRBV7-2 and TRBJ2-7; D may be TRBD1 (5 bases). This CDR3 is built from 14 residues. V was pared by 1 base and J by 3 bases, with 10 bases between. Germline V lookup: CDR1 SGHTA, CDR2 FQGNSA. Here the CDR3 reads CASSLDARVYEQYF. As DNA, the CDR3 is TGTGCCAGCAGCTTAGACGCCAGGGTCTACGAGCAGTACTTC.

V usage is TRBV15 and J usage is TRBJ2-3; D is undetermined. V lost 7 bases and J lost 1, with 12 bases in between. The CDR3 runs to 14 residues. Per germline, CDR1 LNHNV and CDR2 YYDKDF (reference sequence). The chain's CDR3 is CATTRDRGTDTQYF. Here the CDR3 DNA reads TGTGCCACCACAAGGGATCGAGGCACAGATACGCAGTATTTT.

This clone has just one count. The CDR3 DNA is TGCGCCAGCAGCCAAGATCGCAATCAGCCCCAGCATTTT. Its protein product is CASSQDRNQPQHF. The genes are TRBV4-3 and TRBJ1-5; D ambiguous. Germline values: CDR1 LGHNA, CDR2 YSLEER. This CDR3 comprises 13 residues. The ends were cut back, 0 bases at V and 2 bases at J, with 2 bases in the middle.